These 25 T cell receptor beta chains came from one sample sequenced in a study of CD8 T cells in ankylosing spondylitis. TCRdb called the 5' RACE reads again in MiXCR, with one record for every CDR3 protein. The sample has 120,000 or so distinct CDR3 sequences, roughly an eighth seen once. Material: blood, either unsorted or a sorted T cell fraction (not recorded which). These receptors originate from a female donor with ankylosing spondylitis or in good health (not recorded which).

This clonotype has more than one count but fewer than ten. V usage is TRBV5-1 and J usage is TRBJ2-1; 11 bases agree with TRBD2. Germline CDR1 reads SGHRS; CDR2 reads YFSETQ. The CDR3 covers 18 residues. The junction had 7 bases not matched to a gene; V was cut back by 2 bases and J by 0 bases. The DNA of the CDR3 is TGCGCCAGCAGCTTACTAGCGGGAGAAGGTTACTCCTACAATGAGCAGTTCTTC. It translates to CASSLLAGEGYSYNEQFF.

This clonotype appeared many times. The chain is built from TRBV5-1 and TRBJ1-5, with TRBD1 identical over 7 bases. The CDR3 has 14 amino acids. Germline CDR1 and CDR2: SGHRS and YFSETQ. V lost 0 bases, J lost 6 bases, and 3 bases stayed unmatched. The DNA of the CDR3 is TGCGCCAGCAGCTTGGGACAGGGCGGTCAGCCCCAGCATTTT. Translated: CASSLGQGGQPQHF.

To note about this clonotype: This sequence may be a read error, since a much larger clone differs from it by one base. This rearrangement joins TRBV5-1 to TRBJ2-1; 9 nucleotides match TRBD2. Germline-derived CDR1 and CDR2 are SGHRS and YFSETQ. Trimming at V came to 5 bases and at J to 2 bases, leaving 8 bases not matched to a gene. CDR3 length: 16 residues. The CDR3 DNA reads as TGCGCCAGCAGACCCCTAGCGGGACGGACCTACAATGAGCAGTTCTTC. It is translated as CASRPLAGRTYNEQFF.

The gene calls are TRBV20-1 and TRBJ2-1; perhaps TRBD1 as D (5 bases). Looked up from germline, CDR1 is DFQATT and CDR2 is SNEGSKA (reference sequence). CDR3 length equals 12 residues. Trimming took 4 bases from V and 5 from J, leaving 9 bases between them. CDR3 bases: TGCAGTGCTAACAGGAATAACAATGAGCAGTTCTTC. This encodes CSANRNNNEQFF.

As for this clonotype: Possible read error: a much larger clone is one base away. The chain links TRBV11-2 to TRBJ2-1; 8 nucleotides align to TRBD2. The CDR3 extends over 16 amino acids. Per germline, CDR1 SGHAT and CDR2 FQNNGV. In nucleotides, the CDR3 is TGTGCCGGCAGCTTAGATCTTTCGGGGGGGCCAAATGAGCAGTTCTTC. Encoded protein: CAGSLDLSGGPNEQFF.

The V call is TRBV7-6, the J call TRBJ2-1; TRBD2 matches 8 bases. From germline, CDR1 is SGHVS and CDR2 FNYEAQ. This CDR3 spans 18 amino acids. Losses at the gene ends were 1 base for V and 0 bases for J; bases not matched to a gene: 8. The CDR3 nucleotides are TGTGCCAGCAGCTTAGGTTCAGCGGGGGCAAGCTCCTACAATGAGCAGTTCTTC. Amino acids: CASSLGSAGASSYNEQFF.

The table lists this clonotype with many counts. The rearrangement uses TRBV2 and TRBJ2-1; a possible D gene is TRBD1 (6 bases). V lost 3 bases and J 4 bases, leaving 10 bases between the germline ends. The CDR3 covers 14 residues. The V gene's germline CDR1 is SNHLY and CDR2 FYNNEI. The CDR3 spells CASSEGQGYNEQFF. The CDR3 region has the DNA TGTGCCAGCAGTGAGGGGCAGGGGTACAATGAGCAGTTCTTC.

Ten or more counts support this clonotype. The chain carries TRBV28 and TRBJ2-1, with D unclear. Trimming left V 6 bases short and J 0 bases short, with 9 bases between. The CDR3 is 14 residues long. Germline CDR1 reads MDHEN; CDR2 reads SYDVKM. This CDR3 is CASSLSHSYNEQFF. The DNA of the CDR3 is TGTGCCAGCAGCCTGAGTCACTCCTACAATGAGCAGTTCTTC. Combining the CDR3 with reference TRBV28 and TRBJ2-1 gives the whole variable domain DVKVTQSSRYLVKRTGEKVFLECVQDMDHENMFWYRQDPGLGLRLIYFSYDVKMKEKGDIPEGYSVSREKKERFSLILESASTNQTSMYLCASSLSHSYNEQFFGPGTRLTVL.

This clonotype was recorded many times. The V gene is TRBV7-9, the J gene TRBJ1-5; maybe TRBD1 (6 bases). V gave up 5 bases and J gave up 3 bases, with 11 bases separating them. The CDR3 spans 14 residues. Germline V CDR1 and CDR2: SEHNR, FQNEAQ (reference sequence). In DNA, the CDR3 is TGTGCCAGCAGCGCGGACAGTAACAATCAGCCCCAGCATTTT. Amino acid sequence: CASSADSNNQPQHF.

This clonotype was seen a handful of times. The J gene is TRBJ2-1, the V gene TRBV6-5; D unclear. This CDR3 is built from 14 residues. Germline CDR1 is MNHEY and CDR2 is SVGAGI. Trimming shortened V by 2 bases and J by 0 bases, and 5 bases separated the two germline ends. CDR3 nucleotides: TGTGCCAGCAGTTACAGGGCCTCCTACAATGAGCAGTTCTTC. It codes for CASSYRASYNEQFF.

This clonotype was picked up many times. This chain links TRBV20-1 with TRBJ2-5; no clear D. This CDR3 spans 13 amino acids. Germline CDR1 is DFQATT and CDR2 is SNEGSKA (reference sequence). V lost 6 bases and J lost 2, with 13 bases in between. CDR3 nucleotides: TGCAGTGCGGTGAGGATAGGGCAAGAGACCCAGTACTTC. Amino acid sequence: CSAVRIGQETQYF.

This clonotype was detected ten times or more. J is TRBJ2-5 and V is TRBV7-8, with D possibly TRBD2 on 6 matching bases. CDR1 is SGHVS, CDR2 FQNEAQ, per germline. V lost 2 bases and J lost 2, with 6 bases in between. The CDR3 is 13 residues long. The CDR3 protein is CASSLRGQETQYF. The DNA of the CDR3 is TGTGCCAGCAGCTTACGGGGGCAAGAGACCCAGTACTTC.

J is TRBJ2-5 and V is TRBV2; D unclear. Trimming stripped 1 base from V and 6 bases from J, with 6 bases between. The CDR3 spans 12 residues. Germline V gene data show CDR1 as SNHLY and CDR2 as FYNNEI. CDR3 nucleotide sequence: TGTGCCAGCAGTGAAGTAGAGAAGACCCAGTACTTC. Encoded protein: CASSEVEKTQYF.

This rearrangement joins TRBV12-3 or TRBV12-4 to TRBJ1-3; the match to TRBD1 covers 11 bases. With V trimmed by 4 bases and J by 0 bases, 5 bases remained unmatched. CDR3 size: 17 residues. In nucleotides, the CDR3 is TGTGCCAGCAGTTCCCCGGGACAGGGGGGCTCTGGAAACACCATATATTTT. Amino acids: CASSSPGQGGSGNTIYF.

The rearrangement joins TRBV4-1 to TRBJ2-7; 7 bases map to TRBD1. Losses at the gene ends were 4 bases for V and 4 bases for J; bases not matched to a gene: 10. CDR1 and CDR2 from the germline V gene are MGHRA and YSYEKL. This CDR3 comprises 15 residues. CDR3 loop: CASSLGDSLPYEQYF. In DNA, the CDR3 is TGCGCCAGCAGCCTGGGGGACAGCTTGCCGTACGAGCAGTACTTC.

The chain is built from TRBV12-3 or TRBV12-4 and TRBJ1-3, with D uncertain. Trimming pared 7 bases from V and 0 bases from J, leaving 10 bases between. This CDR3 region has 14 residues. The CDR3 sequence: CASKDWGSGNTIYF. As DNA, the CDR3 is TGTGCCAGCAAAGACTGGGGCTCTGGAAACACCATATATTTT.

This clonotype was detected ten times or more. In nucleotides, the CDR3 is TGCAGTGCTAGAGCGGGGGTTGGCTACGAGCAGTACTTC. Translated, it gives CSARAGVGYEQYF. The chain uses TRBV20-1 and TRBJ2-7; possibly TRBD2 for D (6 bases). The CDR3 spans 13 residues. Trimming took off 1 base at V and 3 bases at J, with 10 bases between the two ends. The germline V gene has CDR1 DFQATT and CDR2 SNEGSKA (reference sequence).

The chain is built from TRBV27 and TRBJ2-2; D not certain. Germline assignment: CDR1 MNHEY and CDR2 SMNVEV (reference sequence). The ends were cut back, 7 bases at V and 5 bases at J, with 14 bases in the middle. The CDR3 sequence is 14 residues long. CDR3 amino acids: CASTRNGLTGELFF. The CDR3 nucleotides are TGTGCCAGCACCCGCAATGGGCTAACCGGGGAGCTGTTTTTT.

This clonotype was counted only a few times. The V gene is TRBV12-3 or TRBV12-4, the J gene TRBJ1-5, with D maybe TRBD1 (5 bases). Trimming stripped 2 bases from V and 4 bases from J, with 9 bases between. This CDR3 has 14 residues. The chain's CDR3 is CASSLQGLNQPQHF. The CDR3 DNA reads as TGTGCCAGCAGTTTACAGGGCTTGAATCAGCCCCAGCATTTT.

V gene TRBV9 combines with J gene TRBJ2-7, with 7 bases that match TRBD2. V shed 6 bases and J 4 bases; nucleotides not matched to a gene: 10. Germline V gene data show CDR1 as SGDLS and CDR2 as YYNGEE. This CDR3 has 14 amino acids. DNA of the CDR3: TGTGCCAGCACGCCACGGGGGGACGCGTACGAGCAGTACTTC. This sequence encodes CASTPRGDAYEQYF.

This clonotype was seen ten or more times. J is TRBJ1-1 and V is TRBV5-1; perhaps TRBD1 as D (5 bases). The V end was cut by 0 bases, the J end by 1 base, with 19 bases between. The length of the CDR3 is 18 residues. CDR1 and CDR2 (germline): SGHRS, YFSETQ. The CDR3, as DNA: TGCGCCAGCAGCTTGGAGGCAGGGCCACGATTGACGAACACTGAAGCTTTCTTT. Translating gives CASSLEAGPRLTNTEAFF.

This clonotype was detected ten times or more. This sequence joins TRBV12-3 or TRBV12-4 and TRBJ2-7; TRBD1 matches 7 bases. With V trimmed by 7 bases and J by 1 base, 10 bases remained unmatched. CDR3 length: 15 amino acids. This chain's CDR3 is CASTPDGDRSYEQYF. CDR3 bases: TGTGCCAGCACCCCAGATGGGGACAGATCCTACGAGCAGTACTTC.

The V call is TRBV20-1, the J call TRBJ2-1; TRBD1 matches 11 bases. Germline CDR1 and CDR2: DFQATT and SNEGSKA (reference sequence). The V gene end was trimmed by 6 bases and the J gene end by 7 bases; junction bases not matched to a gene: 8. The CDR3 runs 14 residues. CDR3 bases: TGCAGTGCAATCCGGGACAGGGGGTCGAATGAGCAGTTCTTC. This encodes CSAIRDRGSNEQFF.

In regard to this clonotype: A junction boundary mismatches the germline segment, possibly from a read error. The rearrangement uses TRBV10-1 and TRBJ2-7, with D perhaps matching TRBD2 (5 bases). This CDR3 has 16 residues. Germline V gene sequence: CDR1 WNHNN, CDR2 SYGVQD (reference sequence). For the CDR3, the DNA is TGCGCCAGCAGTAAGTCTTCGCCGGGGTCGCACTACGAGCAGTACTTC. Translation: CASSKSSPGSHYEQYF.

This clonotype was counted a few times. The V call is TRBV3-1, the J call TRBJ2-7; no firm D call. Trimming cost V 5 bases and J 6 bases, with 11 bases left between them. CDR3 length: 12 amino acids. The germline gives CDR1 LGHDT, CDR2 YNNKEL (reference sequence). The CDR3 sequence: CASSSDVLEQYF. The CDR3 DNA reads TGTGCCAGCAGCTCGGACGTGCTCGAGCAGTACTTC.